This entry concerns a single T cell receptor beta chain. There are 14 residues in the CDR3. The V gene lost 2 bases and the J gene lost 3 bases, with 10 bases spanning the gap. Germline V gene data show CDR1 as KGHSH and CDR2 as LQKENI. In the original workflow: Reference gene primer amplification yielded estimated nucleated cell counts. TCRdb's copy holds only in-frame clones and misses some; the assay was immunoSEQ multiplex PCR. The D gene and trimming were derived from the DNA, and the V and J assignments and clone size from that table. The data show approximately 25,000 clones, with roughly 94% seen just once and 32% held by the top ten. These data come from a study of blood T cell repertoires in COVID-19. Overall study: Specimens from acute and convalescent COVID-19 originated in the United States, Italy and Spain. Sample material is recorded as cDNA or gDNA derived from T cells, B-cell-depleted T cells, or PBMCs.

This chain connects TRBV18 to TRBJ1-1; D is undetermined. The material sequenced was peripheral blood. This TCR was sampled from a man in his 70s with active COVID-19. The CDR3 sequence: CASSPTHYYTEAFF. CDR3 DNA: TGTGCCAGCTCACCAACCCACTACTACACTGAAGCTTTCTTT.